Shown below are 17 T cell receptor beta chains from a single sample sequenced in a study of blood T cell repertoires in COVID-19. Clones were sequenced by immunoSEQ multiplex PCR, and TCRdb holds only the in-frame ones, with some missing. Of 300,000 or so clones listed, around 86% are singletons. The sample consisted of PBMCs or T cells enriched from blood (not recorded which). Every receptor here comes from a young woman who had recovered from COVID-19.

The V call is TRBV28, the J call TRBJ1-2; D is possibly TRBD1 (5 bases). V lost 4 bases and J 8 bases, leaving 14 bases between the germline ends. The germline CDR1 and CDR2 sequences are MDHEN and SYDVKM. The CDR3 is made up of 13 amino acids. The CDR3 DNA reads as TGTGCCAGCAGTTCCTCAGGGTTGAGAGGCTACACCTTC. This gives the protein CASSSSGLRGYTF.

The CDR3, as DNA: TGTGCCATCAATTTAGGCTACACCTTC. Amino acid sequence: CAINLGYTF. V usage is TRBV10-3 and J usage is TRBJ1-2, with D hard to call. Germline values: CDR1 ENHRY, CDR2 SYGVKD. The CDR3 contains 9 residues. With 7 bases removed from V and 8 bases from J, the gap between germline ends came to 5 bases.

DNA for the CDR3: TGTGCCAGCAGTCCTAGGACAGGGATGTTTCTCTATGGCTACACCTTC. It specifies CASSPRTGMFLYGYTF. The chain has TRBV27 and TRBJ1-2; 8 nucleotides align to TRBD1. CDR1 is MNHEY, CDR2 SMNVEV, per germline (reference sequence). The CDR3 loop spans 16 amino acids. J lost 4 bases, V lost 5 bases, and 12 bases had no gene match.

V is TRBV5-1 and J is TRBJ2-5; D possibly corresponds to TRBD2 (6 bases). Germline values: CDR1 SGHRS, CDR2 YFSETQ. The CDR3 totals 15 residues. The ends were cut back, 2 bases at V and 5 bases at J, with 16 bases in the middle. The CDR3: CASSFSASAAETQYF. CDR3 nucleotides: TGCGCCAGCAGCTTCAGTGCTAGCGCGGCGGAGACCCAGTACTTC.

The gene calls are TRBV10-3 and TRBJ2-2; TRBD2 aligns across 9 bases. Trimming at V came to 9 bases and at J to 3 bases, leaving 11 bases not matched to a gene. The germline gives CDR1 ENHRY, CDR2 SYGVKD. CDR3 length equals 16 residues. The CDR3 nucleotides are TGTGCCATGCGCGCGGGAGGGGGCTTGGACACCGGGGAGCTGTTTTTT. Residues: CAMRAGGGLDTGELFF.

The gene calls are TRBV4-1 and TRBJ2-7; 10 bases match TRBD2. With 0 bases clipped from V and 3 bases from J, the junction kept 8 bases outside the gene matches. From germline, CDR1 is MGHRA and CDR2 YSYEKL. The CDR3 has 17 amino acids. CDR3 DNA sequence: TGCGCCAGCAGCCAAGATGATAACCTAGCGGGAGACTACGAGCAGTACTTC. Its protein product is CASSQDDNLAGDYEQYF.

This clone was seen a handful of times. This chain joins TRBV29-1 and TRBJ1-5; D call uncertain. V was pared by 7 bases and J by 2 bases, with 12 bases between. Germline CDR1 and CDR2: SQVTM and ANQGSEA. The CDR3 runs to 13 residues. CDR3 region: CSAKGSGNQPQHF. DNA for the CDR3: TGCAGCGCCAAAGGGAGTGGCAATCAGCCCCAGCATTTT.

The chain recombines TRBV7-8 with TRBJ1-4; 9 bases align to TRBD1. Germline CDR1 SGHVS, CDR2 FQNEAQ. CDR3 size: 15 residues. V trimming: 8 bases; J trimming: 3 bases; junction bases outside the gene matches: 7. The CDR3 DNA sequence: TGTGCCAGCCGACAGGGGGATATGGCTAATGAAAAACTGTTTTTT. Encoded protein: CASRQGDMANEKLFF.

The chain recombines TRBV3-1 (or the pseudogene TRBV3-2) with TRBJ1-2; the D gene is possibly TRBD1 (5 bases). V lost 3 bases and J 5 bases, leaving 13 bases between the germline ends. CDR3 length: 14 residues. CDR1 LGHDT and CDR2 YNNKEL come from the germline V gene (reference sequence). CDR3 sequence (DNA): TGTGCCAGCAGCCATCTGGGGGGAGAGTATGGCTACACCTTC. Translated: CASSHLGGEYGYTF.

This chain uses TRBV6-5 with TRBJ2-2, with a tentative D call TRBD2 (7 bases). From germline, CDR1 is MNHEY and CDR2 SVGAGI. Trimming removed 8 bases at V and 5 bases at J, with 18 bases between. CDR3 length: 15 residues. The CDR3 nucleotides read TGTGCCAGCGGGGCCCGGGGGGCTCGGACCGGGGAGCTGTTTTTT. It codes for CASGARGARTGELFF.

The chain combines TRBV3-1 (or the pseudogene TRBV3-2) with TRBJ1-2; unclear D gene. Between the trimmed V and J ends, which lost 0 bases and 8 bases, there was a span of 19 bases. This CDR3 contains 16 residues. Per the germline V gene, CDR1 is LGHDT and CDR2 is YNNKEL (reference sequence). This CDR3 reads CASSQDVRSREFGYTF. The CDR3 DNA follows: TGTGCCAGCAGCCAAGATGTCCGTTCGAGGGAATTCGGCTACACCTTC.

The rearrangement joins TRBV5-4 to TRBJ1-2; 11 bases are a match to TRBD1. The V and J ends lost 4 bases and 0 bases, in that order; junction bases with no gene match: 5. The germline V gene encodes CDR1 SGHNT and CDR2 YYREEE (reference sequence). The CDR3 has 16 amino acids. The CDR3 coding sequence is TGTGCCAGCAGCCCGGGACAGGGGGTGACTAACTATGGCTACACCTTC. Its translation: CASSPGQGVTNYGYTF.

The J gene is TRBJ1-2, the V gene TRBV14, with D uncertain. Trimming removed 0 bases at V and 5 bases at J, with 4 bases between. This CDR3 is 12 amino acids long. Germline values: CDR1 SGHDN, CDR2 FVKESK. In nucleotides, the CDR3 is TGTGCCAGCAGCCAAGACACTTATGGCTACACCTTC. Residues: CASSQDTYGYTF.

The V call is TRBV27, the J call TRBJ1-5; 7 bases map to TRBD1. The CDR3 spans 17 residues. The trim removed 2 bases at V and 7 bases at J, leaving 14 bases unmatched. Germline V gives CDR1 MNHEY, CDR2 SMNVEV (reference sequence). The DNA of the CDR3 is TGTGCCAGCAGTTTACGAAGTGAAGGGGGCTCCGGGCAGCCCCAGCATTTT. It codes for CASSLRSEGGSGQPQHF.

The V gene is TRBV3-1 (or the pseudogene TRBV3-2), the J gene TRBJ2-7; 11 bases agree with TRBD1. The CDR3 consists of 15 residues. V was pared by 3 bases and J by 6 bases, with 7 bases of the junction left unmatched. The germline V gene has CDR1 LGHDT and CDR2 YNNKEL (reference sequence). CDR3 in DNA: TGTGCCAGCAGCCAGGGCATGGGACAGGGGGGCGAGCAGTACTTC. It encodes CASSQGMGQGGEQYF.

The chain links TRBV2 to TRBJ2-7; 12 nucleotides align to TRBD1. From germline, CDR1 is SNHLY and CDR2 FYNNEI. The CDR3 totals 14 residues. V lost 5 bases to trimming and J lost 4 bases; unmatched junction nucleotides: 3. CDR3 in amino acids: CASSWDRGLYEQYF. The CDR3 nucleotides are TGTGCCAGCAGTTGGGACAGGGGGCTTTACGAGCAGTACTTC.

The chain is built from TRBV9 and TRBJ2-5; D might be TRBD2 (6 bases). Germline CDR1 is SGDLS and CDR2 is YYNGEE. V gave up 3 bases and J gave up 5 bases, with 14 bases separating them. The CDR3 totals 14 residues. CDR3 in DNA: TGTGCCAGCAGCGCCCGCGGGGATGGGGAGACCCAGTACTTC. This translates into CASSARGDGETQYF. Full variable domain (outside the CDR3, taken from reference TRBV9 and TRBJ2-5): DSGVTQTPKHLITATGQRVTLRCSPRSGDLSVYWYQQSLDQGLQFLIQYYNGEERAKGNILERFSAQQFPDLHSELNLSSLELGDSALYFCASSARGDGETQYFGPGTRLLVL.